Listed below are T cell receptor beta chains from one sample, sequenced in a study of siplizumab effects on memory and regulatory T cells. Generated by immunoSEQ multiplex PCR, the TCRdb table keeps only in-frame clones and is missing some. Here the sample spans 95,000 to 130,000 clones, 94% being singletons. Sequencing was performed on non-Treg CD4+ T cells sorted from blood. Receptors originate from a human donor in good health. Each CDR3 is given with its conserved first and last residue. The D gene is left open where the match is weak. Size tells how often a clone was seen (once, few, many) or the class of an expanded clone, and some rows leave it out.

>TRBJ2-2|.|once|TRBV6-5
TGTGCCAGCAGTTACTCCGGAAATACCGGGGAGCTGTTTTTT
CASSYSGNTGELFF
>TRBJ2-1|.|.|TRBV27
TGTGCCAGCAGCAGACAAAACCCTAGGAATGAGCAGTTCTTC
CASSRQNPRNEQFF
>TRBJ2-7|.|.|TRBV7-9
TGTGCCAGCAGCTCGTGGGACTCCCCCTTATCGCGCGAGCAGTACTTC
CASSSWDSPLSREQYF
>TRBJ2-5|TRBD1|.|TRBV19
TGTGCCAGTAGTAGTATATTGGGACAGATAGAGACCCAGTACTTC
CASSSILGQIETQYF
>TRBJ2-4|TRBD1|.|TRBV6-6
TGTGCCAGCAGTGGCACCGGGACAGGGAAGCATCAGTACTTC
CASSGTGTGKHQYF
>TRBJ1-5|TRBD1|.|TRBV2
TGTGCCAGCACGGGAGGACAGGGCGGTCCTCAGCCCCAGCATTTT
CASTGGQGGPQPQHF
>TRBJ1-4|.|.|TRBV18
TGTGCCAGCTCACCACCGGGGCCAAAGGATGAAAAACTGTTTTTT
CASSPPGPKDEKLFF
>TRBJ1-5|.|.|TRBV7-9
TGTGCCAGCAGCTCGGGGGGGAACCAGCCCCAGCATTTT
CASSSGGNQPQHF
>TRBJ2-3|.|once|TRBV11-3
TGTGCCAGCAGCCCCCATGGGGAGGCCACAGATACGCAGTATTTT
CASSPHGEATDTQYF
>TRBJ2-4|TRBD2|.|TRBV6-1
TGTGCCAGCAGAAACGGGAGGGGGTATAAAAACATTCAGTACTTC
CASRNGRGYKNIQYF
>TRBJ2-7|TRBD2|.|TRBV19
TGTGCCAGTAGTGAGGGTTTTGCTAGCGGGAAAAACGAGCAGTACTTC
CASSEGFASGKNEQYF
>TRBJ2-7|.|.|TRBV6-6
TGTGCCAGCAGTTACTCGAGTGTGAGCTCCTACGAGCAGTACTTC
CASSYSSVSSYEQYF
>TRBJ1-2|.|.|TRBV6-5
TGTGCCAGCAGATCCCCGAGGGACGCTAACTATGGCTACACCTTC
CASRSPRDANYGYTF
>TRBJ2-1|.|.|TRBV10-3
TGTGCCATCAGTGGGACTAACTACAATGAGCAGTTCTTC
CAISGTNYNEQFF
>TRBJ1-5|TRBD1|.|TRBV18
TGTGCCAGCTCACCCTATCCAGGACCGGGACAGGGGGTTCAGCCCCAGCATTTT
CASSPYPGPGQGVQPQHF